This T cell receptor (beta chain) was obtained from a study of a mutant IDH1 vaccine in newly diagnosed glioma. In germline, CDR1 is SGDLS, CDR2 YYNGEE. V was cut by 3 bases and J by 2 bases, with 11 bases left in between. The CDR3 runs to 14 residues. Only in-frame clones appear in the TCRdb table, and some are missing; sequencing was by immunoSEQ multiplex PCR. The repertoire consists of around 50,000 clones, with 80% to 90% occurring once and the leading ten covering about 4.2%. On this clone: Its antigen is not known.

The time point denotes: week 5, during vaccination. The vaccine gave 300 ug of a 20-mer mutant IDH1 peptide subcutaneously per dose. Every donor had a new WHO grade 3 or 4 astrocytoma that was IDH1-mutant, with loss of nuclear ATRX. This receptor was taken from a woman between 35 and 50 years old with glioma. Source: PBMCs, taken from a glioma patient whose treatment included an IDH1 peptide vaccine. The gene calls are TRBV9 and TRBJ2-5; D is perhaps TRBD1 (6 bases). In DNA, the CDR3 is TGTGCCAGCAGCGGACTAAGGGGGCAAGAGACCCAGTACTTC. The encoded protein is CASSGLRGQETQYF.